There are many counts of the clone carrying this TCR beta chain. Patients sequenced had flow cytometry evidence of CD8+CD57+ cell expansion. This specimen belongs to a study of CD8+CD57+ T cells in acquired aplastic anemia. The germline V gene has CDR1 LGHNA and CDR2 YNFKEQ. V trimming: 4 bases; J trimming: 2 bases; junction bases outside the gene matches: 11. CDR3 size: 18 residues. TCR beta VDJ and CDR3 profiling used genomic DNA as template. One entry per CDR3 protein results from TCRdb running MiXCR on the reads. The profile shows approximately 150,000 distinct CDR3 sequences, over 40% of them singletons.

The sample comprised sorted CD4+, CD8+, or CD8+CD57+ T cells (not recorded which) from PBMCs. J is TRBJ2-5 and V is TRBV4-2; TRBD2 agrees at 12 bases. The receptor comes from a human donor with aplastic anemia. The DNA of the CDR3 is TGTGCCAGCAGCCCCGAACTAGCGGGAGGCCCTGCACAAGAGACCCAGTACTTC. Protein sequence: CASSPELAGGPAQETQYF.